Below, one TCR beta chain is given with its context. The conserved final phenylalanine or tryptophan is absent from the CDR3, which likely points to a read error. Because the CDR3's place on the DNA is in doubt, the DNA is left out and the CDR3 is given as listed by TCRdb. The CDR3 length equals 10 residues, ends included. The germline V gene encodes CDR1 DFQATT and CDR2 SNEGSKA (reference sequence). Using immunoSEQ multiplex PCR, the repertoire was profiled, and TCRdb retains in-frame clones only, with some absent. The table lists a few hundred thousand clones, 70% to 90% of them singletons. These data belong to a study of blood T cell repertoires in COVID-19. Study in general: Nucleic acid was either cDNA or gDNA, and it came from T cells, B-cell-depleted T cells, or PBMCs.

Categorization into cohorts depended on clinical history that participants reported. The chain uses TRBV20-1 and TRBJ2-7; whether TRBD2, the table's D call, matches the DNA was not checked. This clonotype originated in a woman aged 40 to 49 with acute COVID-19. The source material was PBMCs or T cells enriched from blood (not recorded which). The CDR3 reads CSARVGREFL.